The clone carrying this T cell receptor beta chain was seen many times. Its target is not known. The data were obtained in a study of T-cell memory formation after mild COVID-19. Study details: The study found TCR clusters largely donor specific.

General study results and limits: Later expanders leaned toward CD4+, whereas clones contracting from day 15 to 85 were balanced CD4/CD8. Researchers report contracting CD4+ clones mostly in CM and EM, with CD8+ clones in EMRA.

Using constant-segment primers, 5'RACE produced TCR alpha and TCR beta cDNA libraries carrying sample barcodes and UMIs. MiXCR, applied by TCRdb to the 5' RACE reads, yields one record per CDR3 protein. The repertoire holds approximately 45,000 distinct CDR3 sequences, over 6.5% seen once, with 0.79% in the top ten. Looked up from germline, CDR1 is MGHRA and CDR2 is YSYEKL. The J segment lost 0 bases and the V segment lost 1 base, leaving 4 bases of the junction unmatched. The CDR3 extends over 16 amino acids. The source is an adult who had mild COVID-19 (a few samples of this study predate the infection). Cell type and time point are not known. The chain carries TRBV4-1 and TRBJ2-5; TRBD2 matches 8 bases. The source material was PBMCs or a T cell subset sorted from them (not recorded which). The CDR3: CASSQGQRGYQETQYF. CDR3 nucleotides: TGCGCCAGCAGCCAAGGCCAGCGGGGGTACCAAGAGACCCAGTACTTC.